One and the same sample provided the 15 T cell receptor beta chains below, sequenced in a study of cytomegalovirus exposure and HLA in healthy donors. Researchers ran the PCR with 60 Vbeta and 13 Jbeta primers. Assay: immunoSEQ multiplex PCR; the TCRdb copy retains only in-frame clones and omits some. The sample has 200,000 or so clones; approximately 82% are singletons. Sequencing used PBMCs. These receptor sequences come from a man aged 18 to 29 in good health and CMV-seronegative.

The chain uses TRBV5-8 and TRBJ2-5, with 11 nucleotides matching TRBD1. The CDR3 totals 16 residues. Germline CDR1 SGHTS, CDR2 YDEGEE. The V and J ends lost 4 bases and 3 bases, in that order; junction bases with no gene match: 8. The CDR3 reads CASSVWTGGKEETQYF. Here the CDR3 DNA reads TGTGCCAGCAGCGTATGGACAGGGGGCAAGGAAGAGACCCAGTACTTC.

This chain uses TRBV6-1 with TRBJ2-7, with 7 positions matching TRBD2. Germline V CDR1 and CDR2: MNHNS, SASEGT. The length of the CDR3 is 14 residues. J lost 0 bases, V lost 7 bases, and 6 bases had no gene match. CDR3 DNA sequence: TGTGCCAGCACCAGGACTAGGGGCTCCTACGAGCAGTACTTC. Protein sequence: CASTRTRGSYEQYF.

This chain uses TRBV5-8 with TRBJ2-3; no clear D gene. This CDR3 comprises 16 residues. Trimming shortened V by 6 bases and J by 3 bases, and 20 bases separated the two germline ends. The germline V gene encodes CDR1 SGHTS and CDR2 YDEGEE. The CDR3 DNA reads TGTGCCAGCAACTCGCTCCGGGTAGAGGAAACAGATACGCAGTATTTT. Its protein product is CASNSLRVEETDTQYF.

The sample holds one count of this clone. The chain recombines TRBV19 with TRBJ1-2; 12 nucleotides agree with TRBD1. Germline assignment: CDR1 LNHDA and CDR2 SQIVND (reference sequence). The CDR3 runs 16 residues. V lost 5 bases, J lost 4 bases, and 8 bases stayed unmatched. The CDR3 loop is CASSEGQGARPYGYTF. Written as DNA, the CDR3 is TGTGCCAGTAGTGAGGGACAGGGGGCGCGGCCCTATGGCTACACCTTC. Supplemented by reference TRBV19 and TRBJ1-2, the full variable domain reads DGGITQSPKYLFRKEGQNVTLSCEQNLNHDAMYWYRQDPGQGLRLIYYSQIVNDFQKGDIAEGYSVSREKKESFPLTVTSAQKNPTAFYLCASSEGQGARPYGYTFGSGTRLTVV.

The rearrangement links TRBV27 to TRBJ2-1; 11 bases map to TRBD2. V shed 5 bases, J shed 8 bases, and the junction held 8 bases outside the gene matches. Germline V gene data show CDR1 as MNHEY and CDR2 as SMNVEV (reference sequence). CDR3 length: 15 residues. CDR3 region: CASSPLAGVLYEQFF. CDR3 bases: TGTGCCAGCAGTCCACTAGCGGGAGTTCTCTATGAGCAGTTCTTC.

The gene calls are TRBV6-5 and TRBJ1-1; TRBD1 agrees at 7 bases. The germline V gene encodes CDR1 MNHEY and CDR2 SVGAGI. The CDR3 spans 14 residues. J was trimmed by 2 bases and V by 5 bases; bases with no gene match: 5. DNA for the CDR3: TGTGCCAGCAGTCAGACAGGGATTAACACTGAAGCTTTCTTT. Translating gives CASSQTGINTEAFF.

This chain links TRBV28 with TRBJ2-7; 14 bases align to TRBD2. V was clipped by 1 base and J by 7 bases; unmatched bases: 9. The CDR3 length is 17 residues. Germline values: CDR1 MDHEN, CDR2 SYDVKM. CDR3 bases: TGTGCCAGCAGTTTATCCCCACAGACTAGCGGGAGGGTTGAGCAGTACTTC. Protein sequence: CASSLSPQTSGRVEQYF.

The chain employs TRBV28 and TRBJ1-2, with 10 bases fitting TRBD1. With 7 bases clipped from V and 4 bases from J, the junction kept 18 bases outside the gene matches. There are 18 residues in the CDR3. The germline gives CDR1 MDHEN, CDR2 SYDVKM. CDR3 DNA sequence: TGTGCCAGCACCCAGACAGGGGGCAAGTCCGCCGATGGCTATGGCTACACCTTC. Protein sequence: CASTQTGGKSADGYGYTF.

The chain couples TRBV30 to TRBJ2-7; 7 nucleotides line up with TRBD2. The CDR3 totals 13 residues. The junction had 9 bases not matched to a gene; V was cut back by 3 bases and J by 7 bases. Germline CDR1 and CDR2: GTSNPN and SVGIG (reference sequence). The CDR3 nucleotides are TGTGCCTGGAGGATTAGCGGGCTACGAGAGCAGTACTTC. Encoded protein: CAWRISGLREQYF.

On this clone itself: Additional DNA sequences in this sample encode the identical CDR3. CDR3 protein: CASSTGHQPQHF. The CDR3 bases are TGTGCCAGCAGTACAGGGCATCAGCCCCAGCATTTT. The chain recombines TRBV28 with TRBJ1-5; perhaps TRBD1 as D (6 bases). Deletions cut 5 bases from V and 5 bases from J, with 7 bases between. The CDR3 covers 12 residues. The V gene's germline CDR1 is MDHEN and CDR2 SYDVKM.

The sample holds a few counts of this clone. Germline is not matched at one junction end, which may reflect a read error. V gene TRBV7-7 combines with J gene TRBJ2-7; 10 nucleotides match TRBD1. The CDR3 runs 14 residues. Germline V gives CDR1 SSHAT, CDR2 FNYEAQ (reference sequence). CDR3 DNA: TGTGCTAGCAGCGAGGGGGACAGGGGTAACGAGCAGTACTTC. Amino acids: CASSEGDRGNEQYF. The entire variable domain, with the rest obtained from reference TRBV7-7 and TRBJ2-7, is as follows: GAGVSQSPRYKVTKRGQDVTLRCDPISSHATLYWYQQALGQGPEFLTYFNYEAQPDKSGLPSDRFSAERPEGSISTLTIQRTEQRDSAMYRCASSEGDRGNEQYFGPGTRLTVT.

The V gene is TRBV7-3, the J gene TRBJ2-3; 7 bases are a match to TRBD2. Per germline, CDR1 SGHTA and CDR2 FQGTGA. The CDR3 is 16 residues long. With 3 bases clipped from V and 5 bases from J, the junction kept 11 bases outside the gene matches. The CDR3 is CASSFTRDGGRDTQYF. CDR3 nucleotide sequence: TGTGCCAGCAGCTTCACTAGAGACGGGGGGAGAGATACGCAGTATTTT.

The J gene is TRBJ1-1, the V gene TRBV11-2; 9 nucleotides align to TRBD1. CDR3 length: 18 residues. V lost 5 bases, J lost 6 bases, and 19 bases stayed unmatched. CDR1 is SGHAT, CDR2 FQNNGV, per germline. CDR3 protein: CASSLNRDRVPPRAEAFF. In DNA, the CDR3 is TGTGCCAGCAGCCTAAACCGGGACAGGGTCCCCCCGCGGGCTGAAGCTTTCTTT.

This clone was picked up one time. The J gene is TRBJ2-1, the V gene TRBV27; maybe TRBD1 (5 bases). The CDR3 consists of 16 residues. Germline CDR1 is MNHEY and CDR2 is SMNVEV (reference sequence). Trimming removed 2 bases from V and 0 bases from J, with 11 bases in between. The CDR3 bases are TGTGCCAGCAGTTTAATTTCAGGGCTCTCCTACAATGAGCAGTTCTTC. The encoded protein is CASSLISGLSYNEQFF.

V and J are TRBV9 and TRBJ2-7; weak D call: TRBD2 (7 bases). Germline V CDR1 and CDR2: SGDLS, YYNGEE. Trimming shortened V by 7 bases and J by 5 bases, and 19 bases separated the two germline ends. This CDR3 is 14 amino acids long. CDR3 DNA sequence: TGTGCCAGCTCCGAGGGGGGGCGCTTCCACGAGCAGTACTTC. This gives the protein CASSEGGRFHEQYF. Full variable domain (missing parts from reference TRBV9 and TRBJ2-7): DSGVTQTPKHLITATGQRVTLRCSPRSGDLSVYWYQQSLDQGLQFLIQYYNGEERAKGNILERFSAQQFPDLHSELNLSSLELGDSALYFCASSEGGRFHEQYFGPGTRLTVT.